This T cell receptor beta chain was profiled in a study of blood T cell repertoires in COVID-19. Study-level information: Spain, Italy and the United States supplied samples that represented acute and convalescent COVID-19.

In this sample, this clone turned up a few times. Per the study methods: Reference gene primer amplification in the assay estimated nucleated cell counts. Clones were sequenced by immunoSEQ multiplex PCR, and TCRdb holds only the in-frame ones, with some missing. The V and J calls and clone size come from that table; D and trimming were worked out from the DNA. The sample yields a few hundred thousand clones, approximately 84% seen once. Germline V CDR1 and CDR2: ENHRY, SYGVKD. There are 13 residues in the CDR3. V was pared by 8 bases and J by 4 bases, with 4 bases of the junction left unmatched. This clonotype was sampled from a woman in her 30s who had recovered from COVID-19. The gene calls are TRBV10-3 and TRBJ1-1, with 10 bases that match TRBD1. The sequenced material came from PBMCs or T cells enriched from blood (not recorded which). The CDR3 is CAIFDRGLTEAFF. In DNA form, the CDR3 reads TGTGCCATCTTTGACAGGGGGCTCACTGAAGCTTTCTTT.